This T cell receptor beta chain is from a study of blood T cells in healthy people across ages. Then a second PCR, running about 6 to 11 cycles, was carried out with a sample-barcoded 5' primer and a J-beta primer mix. Every cDNA molecule bore a tag from a template-switch adaptor containing 12 random nucleotides. TCRdb re-called the 5' RACE reads with MiXCR, one entry per CDR3 protein. This sample has some 1.7 million distinct CDR3 sequences, with roughly 27% found just once. Findings and caveats of the study: Per million T cells, TCR beta diversity dropped roughly linearly as age increased. In these data, TCR beta diversity tracked strongly with naive T cell percentage. With donor CMV status unknown, expanded clonotype changes were possibly confounded.

CDR3 length: 13 residues. The V gene end was trimmed by 4 bases and the J gene end by 6 bases; junction bases not matched to a gene: 5. Germline CDR1 and CDR2: LGHDT and YNNKEL (reference sequence). This clonotype showed up many times. The antigen remains undetermined. The gene calls are TRBV3-1 and TRBJ2-5; TRBD2 aligns across 7 bases. The sequence was obtained from a woman aged 25 to 39 in good health. The material sequenced was blood. CDR3 in DNA: TGTGCCAGCAGCCCACTAGCGTTGAAGACCCAGTACTTC. This encodes CASSPLALKTQYF.